The sequence of this TCR beta chain was determined in a study of CD8 T cells in ankylosing spondylitis (dated 2017 in TCRdb). Notes on the research overall: The study set out to find disease-linked TCR variants by profiling T cell receptor beta repertoires in ankylosing spondylitis patients and healthy donors. The whole study cohort included 85 to 120 healthy donors and around 24 ankylosing spondylitis patients. Peripheral blood was sampled, and synovial fluid was also collected from ankylosing spondylitis patients.

V loses 2 bases at its end and J loses 2 bases; junction bases beyond the gene matches: 6. CDR1 MGHRA and CDR2 YSYEKL were looked up in the germline V gene. Inclusive of the bounding cysteine and phenylalanine, the CDR3 is 15 residues long. Only the CDR3 region is kept as DNA, spanning 45 bases read in frame from base 1. The research as a whole found: According to the report, matched synovial fluid samples from ankylosing spondylitis patients were significantly enriched for the disease-linked clones. In peripheral blood, the disease-linked clones were found at relatively low frequencies and had a CD8+ phenotype. Some motif variants were previously reported in synovial fluid and blood of reactive arthritis patients, suggesting common disease-initiation mechanisms. A TCR beta motif made up of several highly homologous amino acid variants appeared to be characteristic of blood from ankylosing spondylitis patients.

The sequencing machine was an Illumina HiSeq 2500. TCR beta libraries were prepared by quantitative 5'-RACE with molecular barcodes. From the authors' description of their analysis: A new computational method, built on a probabilistic model of VDJ rearrangement, was used to identify disease-linked TCR variants. TCRdb cleaned the public reads at Q25 with fastp, built clones with MiXCR and kept in-frame beta chains. A single entry per CDR3 protein holds the most common genes and DNA from its merged rows. Here the V and J calls rest on TCRdb's processing, not on the authors' analysis. This sample holds around 250,000 distinct CDR3 sequences; 18% were observed only once. The ten largest clonotypes hold around 32% of the sample. In the case of this clonotype: This clone's antigen is unknown. No qualities accompany the bases; no much larger clone lies one base away.

This chain is built from TRBV4-1 and TRBJ2-7; a stretch of 7 junction bases matches TRBD1. The sequencing input was blood, either unsorted or a sorted T cell fraction (not recorded which). The source is a male donor with ankylosing spondylitis or in good health (not recorded which). Read as DNA, the sequence is TGCGCCAGCAGCCAACGACAGGGATATACCTACGAGCAGTACTTC. This yields the protein CASSQRQGYTYEQYF.